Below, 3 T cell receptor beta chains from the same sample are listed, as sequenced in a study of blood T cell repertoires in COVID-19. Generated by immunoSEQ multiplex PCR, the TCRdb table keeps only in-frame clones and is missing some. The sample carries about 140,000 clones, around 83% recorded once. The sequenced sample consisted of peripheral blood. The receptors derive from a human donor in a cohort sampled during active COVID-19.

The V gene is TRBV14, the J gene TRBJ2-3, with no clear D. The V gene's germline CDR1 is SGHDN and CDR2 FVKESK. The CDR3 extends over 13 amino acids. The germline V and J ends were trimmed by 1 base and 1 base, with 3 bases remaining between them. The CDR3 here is CASSQAGTDTQYF. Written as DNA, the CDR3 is TGTGCCAGCAGCCAAGCGGGCACAGATACGCAGTATTTT.

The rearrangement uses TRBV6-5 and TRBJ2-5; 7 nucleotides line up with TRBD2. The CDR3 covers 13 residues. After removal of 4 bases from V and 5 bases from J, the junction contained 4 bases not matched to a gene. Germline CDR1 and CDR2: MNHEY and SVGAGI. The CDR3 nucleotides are TGTGCCAGCAGTTCTCTAGCGGTGGAGACCCAGTACTTC. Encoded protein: CASSSLAVETQYF.

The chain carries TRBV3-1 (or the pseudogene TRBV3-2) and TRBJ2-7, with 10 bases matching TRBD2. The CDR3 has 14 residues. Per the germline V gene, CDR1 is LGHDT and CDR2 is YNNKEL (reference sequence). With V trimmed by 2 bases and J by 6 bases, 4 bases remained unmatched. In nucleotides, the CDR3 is TGTGCCAGCAGCCAAACTAGCGGGGTGTCCGAGCAGTACTTC. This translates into CASSQTSGVSEQYF.